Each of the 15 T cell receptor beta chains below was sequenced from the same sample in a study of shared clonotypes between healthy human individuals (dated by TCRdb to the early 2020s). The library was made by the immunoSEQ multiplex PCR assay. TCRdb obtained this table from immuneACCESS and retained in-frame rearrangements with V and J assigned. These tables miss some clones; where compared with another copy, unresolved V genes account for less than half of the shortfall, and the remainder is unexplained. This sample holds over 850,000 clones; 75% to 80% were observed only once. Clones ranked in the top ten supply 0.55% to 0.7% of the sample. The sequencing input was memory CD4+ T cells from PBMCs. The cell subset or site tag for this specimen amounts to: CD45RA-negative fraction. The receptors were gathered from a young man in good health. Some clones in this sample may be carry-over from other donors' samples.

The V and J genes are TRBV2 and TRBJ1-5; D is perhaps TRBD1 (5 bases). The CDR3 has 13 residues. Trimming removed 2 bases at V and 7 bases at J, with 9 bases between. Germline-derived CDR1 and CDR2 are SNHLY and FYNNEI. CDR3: CASSELGVQPQHF. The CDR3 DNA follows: TGTGCCAGCAGTGAATTGGGGGTCCAGCCCCAGCATTTT.

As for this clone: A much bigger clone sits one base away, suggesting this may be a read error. CDR3: CASSEGYEQYF. In nucleotides, the CDR3 is TGTGCCAGCAGTGAAGGCTACGAGCAGTACTTC. V and J are TRBV6-1 and TRBJ2-7; D gene ambiguous. CDR3 length equals 11 residues. The V gene lost 1 base and the J gene lost 3 bases, with 1 base spanning the gap. Germline assignment: CDR1 MNHNS and CDR2 SASEGT.

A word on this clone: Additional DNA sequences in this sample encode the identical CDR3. The CDR3 DNA reads as TGCGCCAGCAGCTCCGGGACTAACACCGGGGAGCTGTTTTTT. It yields the protein CASSSGTNTGELFF. The gene calls are TRBV5-1 and TRBJ2-2; TRBD2 is a possible D gene (6 bases). Germline assignment: CDR1 SGHRS and CDR2 YFSETQ. The CDR3 runs 14 residues. V lost 3 bases, J lost 2 bases, and 8 bases lay in between.

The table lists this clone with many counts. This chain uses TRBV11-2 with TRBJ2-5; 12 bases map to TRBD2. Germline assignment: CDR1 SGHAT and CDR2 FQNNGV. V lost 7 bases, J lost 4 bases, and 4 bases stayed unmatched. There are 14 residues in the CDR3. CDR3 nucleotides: TGTGCCAGCAAGCCGGGACTAGCGGGAGAGACCCAGTACTTC. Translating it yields CASKPGLAGETQYF. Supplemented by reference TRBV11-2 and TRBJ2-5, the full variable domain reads EAGVAQSPRYKIIEKRQSVAFWCNPISGHATLYWYQQILGQGPKLLIQFQNNGVVDDSQLPKDRFSAERLKGVDSTLKIQPAKLEDSAVYLCASKPGLAGETQYFGPGTRLLVL.

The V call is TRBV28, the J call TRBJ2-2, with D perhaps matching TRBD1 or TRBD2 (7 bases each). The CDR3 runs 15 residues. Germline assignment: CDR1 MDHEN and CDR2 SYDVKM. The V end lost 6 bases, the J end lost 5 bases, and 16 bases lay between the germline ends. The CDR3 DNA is TGTGCCAGCAGCCAGGGGGGGAGCAAAACCGGGGAGCTGTTTTTT. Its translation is CASSQGGSKTGELFF.

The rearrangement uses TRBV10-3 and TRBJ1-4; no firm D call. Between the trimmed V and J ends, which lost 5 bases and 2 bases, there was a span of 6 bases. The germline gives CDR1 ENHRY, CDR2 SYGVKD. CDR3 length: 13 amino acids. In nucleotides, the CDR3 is TGTGCCATCAGTTCACCCACTAATGAAAAACTGTTTTTT. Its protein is CAISSPTNEKLFF.

The DNA of the CDR3 is TGTGCCAGCAGCCGGGACAGAAGAATGGATCAGCCCCAGCATTTT. Translated, it gives CASSRDRRMDQPQHF. The genes are TRBV28 and TRBJ1-5, with 7 bases fitting TRBD1. V dropped 6 bases and J dropped 5; count of bases not matched to a gene: 10. The CDR3 length is 15 residues. Germline V lookup: CDR1 MDHEN, CDR2 SYDVKM.

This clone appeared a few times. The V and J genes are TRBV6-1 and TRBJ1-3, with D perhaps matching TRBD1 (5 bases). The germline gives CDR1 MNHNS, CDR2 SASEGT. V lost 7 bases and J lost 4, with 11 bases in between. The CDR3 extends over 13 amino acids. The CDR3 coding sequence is TGTGCCAGCATGTCAGGGACCGGAAACACCATATATTTT. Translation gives CASMSGTGNTIYF.

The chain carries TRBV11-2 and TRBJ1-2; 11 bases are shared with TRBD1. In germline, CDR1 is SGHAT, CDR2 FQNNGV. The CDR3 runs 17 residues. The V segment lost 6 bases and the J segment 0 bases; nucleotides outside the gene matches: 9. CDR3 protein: CASSRTGGKLANYGYTF. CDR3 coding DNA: TGTGCCAGCAGTAGGACAGGGGGCAAGTTAGCTAACTATGGCTACACCTTC. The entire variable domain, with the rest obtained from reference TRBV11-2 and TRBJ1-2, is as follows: EAGVAQSPRYKIIEKRQSVAFWCNPISGHATLYWYQQILGQGPKLLIQFQNNGVVDDSQLPKDRFSAERLKGVDSTLKIQPAKLEDSAVYLCASSRTGGKLANYGYTFGSGTRLTVV.

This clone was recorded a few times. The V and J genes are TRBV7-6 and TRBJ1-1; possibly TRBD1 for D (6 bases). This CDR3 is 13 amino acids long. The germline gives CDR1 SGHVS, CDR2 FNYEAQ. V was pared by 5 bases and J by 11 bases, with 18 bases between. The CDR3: CASSPRTENWAFF. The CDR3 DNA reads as TGTGCCAGCAGCCCCCGGACAGAAAATTGGGCTTTCTTT.

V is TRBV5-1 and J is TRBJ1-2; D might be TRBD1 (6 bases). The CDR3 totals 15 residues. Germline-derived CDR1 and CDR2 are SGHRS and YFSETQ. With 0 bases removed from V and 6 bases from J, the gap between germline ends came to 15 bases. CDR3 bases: TGCGCCAGCAGCTTGGTTGGCAGGGGAGTAGATGGCTACACCTTC. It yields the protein CASSLVGRGVDGYTF.

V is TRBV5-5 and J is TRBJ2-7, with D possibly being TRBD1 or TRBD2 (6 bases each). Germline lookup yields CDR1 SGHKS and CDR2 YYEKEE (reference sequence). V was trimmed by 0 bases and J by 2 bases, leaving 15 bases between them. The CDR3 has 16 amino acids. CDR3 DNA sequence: TGTGCCAGCAGCTTGGTATTGGGGGGACAAGCCTACGAGCAGTACTTC. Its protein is CASSLVLGGQAYEQYF. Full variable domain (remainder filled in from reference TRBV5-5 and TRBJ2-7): DAGVTQSPTHLIKTRGQQVTLRCSPISGHKSVSWYQQVLGQGPQFIFQYYEKEERGRGNFPDRFSARQFPNYSSELNVNALLLGDSALYLCASSLVLGGQAYEQYFGPGTRLTVT.

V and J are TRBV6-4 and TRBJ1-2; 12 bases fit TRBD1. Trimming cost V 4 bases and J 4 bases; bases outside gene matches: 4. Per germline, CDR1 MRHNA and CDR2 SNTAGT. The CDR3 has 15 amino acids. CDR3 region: CASSAGTGGLYGYTF. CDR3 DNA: TGTGCCAGCAGTGCGGGGACAGGGGGCCTCTATGGCTACACCTTC.

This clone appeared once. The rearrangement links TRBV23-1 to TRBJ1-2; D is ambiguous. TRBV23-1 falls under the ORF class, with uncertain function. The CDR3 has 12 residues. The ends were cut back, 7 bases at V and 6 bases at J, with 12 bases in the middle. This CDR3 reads CASTYWTDGYTF. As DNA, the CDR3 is TGCGCCAGCACTTATTGGACGGATGGCTACACCTTC.

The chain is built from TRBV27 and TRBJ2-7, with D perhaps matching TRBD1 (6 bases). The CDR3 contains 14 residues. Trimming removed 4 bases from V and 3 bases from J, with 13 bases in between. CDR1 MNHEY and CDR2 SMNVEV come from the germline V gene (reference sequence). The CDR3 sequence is CASSYRSGDYEQYF. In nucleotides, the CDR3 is TGTGCCAGCAGTTACAGATCAGGGGACTACGAGCAGTACTTC.